This T cell receptor (beta chain) emerged from a study of graft-versus-host responses after intestinal transplantation. Study findings and constraints: Allograft graft-versus-host to host-versus-graft clonal ratios ran high in patients with graft-donor T cell macrochimerism. Recipient marrow contained GvH clones, some of which appeared first in ileum or blood.

Sequencing used immunoSEQ multiplex PCR; TCRdb keeps in-frame clones, though not all of them. Of roughly 89,000 clones in the sample, 90% to 95% are singletons; the top ten hold more than 0.15%. Per germline, CDR1 SGHVS and CDR2 FNYEAQ. V was pared by 5 bases and J by 4 bases, with 11 bases between. The CDR3 totals 13 residues. With regard to this clone: The target antigen is unknown.

The TCR was taken from a human donor who received an intestinal transplant. This sample comprised unstimulated CD4+ T cells sorted from spleen or lymph node cells, obtained before intestinal transplant. This chain uses TRBV7-6 with TRBJ2-5; no reliable D call. CDR3 loop: CASSLPSGETQYF. The DNA of the CDR3 is TGTGCCAGCAGCCTTCCCTCGGGAGAGACCCAGTACTTC.